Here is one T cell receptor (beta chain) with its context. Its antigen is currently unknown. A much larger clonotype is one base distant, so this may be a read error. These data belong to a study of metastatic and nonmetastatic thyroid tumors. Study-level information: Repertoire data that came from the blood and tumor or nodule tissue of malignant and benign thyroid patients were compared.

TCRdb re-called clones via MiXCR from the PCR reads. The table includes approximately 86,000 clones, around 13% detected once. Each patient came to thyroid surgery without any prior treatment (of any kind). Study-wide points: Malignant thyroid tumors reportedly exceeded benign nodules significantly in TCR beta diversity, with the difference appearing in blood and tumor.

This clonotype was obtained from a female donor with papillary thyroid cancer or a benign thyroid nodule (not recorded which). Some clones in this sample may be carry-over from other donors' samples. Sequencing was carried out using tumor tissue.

CDR3 nucleotides: TGTGCCAGCAGTTACGTGTGGAGCTACACCTTC. Amino acids: CASSYVWSYTF. The J gene is TRBJ1-2, the V gene TRBV6-2 or TRBV6-3, with D uncertain. V was trimmed by 2 bases and J by 9 bases, leaving 7 bases between them. CDR1 and CDR2 (germline): MNHEY, SVGEGT. The CDR3 is 11 amino acids.